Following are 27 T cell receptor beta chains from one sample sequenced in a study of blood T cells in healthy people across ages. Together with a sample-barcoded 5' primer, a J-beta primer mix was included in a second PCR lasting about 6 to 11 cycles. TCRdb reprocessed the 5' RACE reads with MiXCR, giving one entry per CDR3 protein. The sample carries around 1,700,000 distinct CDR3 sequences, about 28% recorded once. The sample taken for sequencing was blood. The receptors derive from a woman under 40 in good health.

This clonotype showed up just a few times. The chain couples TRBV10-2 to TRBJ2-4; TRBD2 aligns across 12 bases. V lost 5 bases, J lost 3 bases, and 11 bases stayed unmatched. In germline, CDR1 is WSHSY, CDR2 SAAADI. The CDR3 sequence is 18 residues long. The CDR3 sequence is CASSPLAGGPFGKNIQYF. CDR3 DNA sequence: TGCGCCAGCAGTCCACTAGCGGGGGGACCATTTGGCAAAAACATTCAGTACTTC.

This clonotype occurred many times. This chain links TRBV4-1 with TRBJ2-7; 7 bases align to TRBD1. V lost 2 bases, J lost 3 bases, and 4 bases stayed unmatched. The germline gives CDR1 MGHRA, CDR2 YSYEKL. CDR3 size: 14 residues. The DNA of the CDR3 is TGCGCCAGCAGCCAAAAAGGGACAGACTACGAGCAGTACTTC. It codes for CASSQKGTDYEQYF.

The CDR3 sequence is CASSLASGDYSGELFF. In nucleotides, the CDR3 is TGTGCCAGCAGCCTGGCGTCAGGGGATTACAGCGGGGAGCTGTTTTTT. The V call is TRBV5-5, the J call TRBJ2-2; perhaps TRBD1 as D (6 bases). Between the trimmed V and J ends, which lost 4 bases and 7 bases, there was a span of 20 bases. This CDR3 spans 16 amino acids. The germline gives CDR1 SGHKS, CDR2 YYEKEE (reference sequence).

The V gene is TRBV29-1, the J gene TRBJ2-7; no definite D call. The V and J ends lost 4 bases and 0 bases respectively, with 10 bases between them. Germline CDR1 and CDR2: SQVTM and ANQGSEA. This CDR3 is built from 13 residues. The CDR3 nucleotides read TGCAGCGTTGTCTGGCGGAGCTCCTACGAGCAGTACTTC. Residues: CSVVWRSSYEQYF.

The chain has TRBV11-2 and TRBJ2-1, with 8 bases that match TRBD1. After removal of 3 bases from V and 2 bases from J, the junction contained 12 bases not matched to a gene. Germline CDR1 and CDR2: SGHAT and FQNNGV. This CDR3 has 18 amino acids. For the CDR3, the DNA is TGTGCCAGCAGCTTGGCCGAAGGACAGGGCCGCCCCTACAATGAGCAGTTCTTC. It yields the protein CASSLAEGQGRPYNEQFF.

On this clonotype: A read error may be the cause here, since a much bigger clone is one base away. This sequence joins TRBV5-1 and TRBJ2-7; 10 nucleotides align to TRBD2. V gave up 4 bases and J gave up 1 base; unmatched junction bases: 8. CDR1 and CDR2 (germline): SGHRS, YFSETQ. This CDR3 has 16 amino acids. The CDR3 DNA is TGCGCCAGCAGCGGAGAGACTAGCGGGCCGTCCTACGAGCAGTACTTC. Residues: CASSGETSGPSYEQYF.

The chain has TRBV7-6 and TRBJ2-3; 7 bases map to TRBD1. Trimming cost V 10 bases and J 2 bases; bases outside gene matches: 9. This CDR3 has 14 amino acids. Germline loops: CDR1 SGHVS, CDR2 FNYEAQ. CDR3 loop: CAISRQGPTDTQYF. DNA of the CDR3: TGTGCCATCTCTCGACAGGGCCCCACAGATACGCAGTATTTT.

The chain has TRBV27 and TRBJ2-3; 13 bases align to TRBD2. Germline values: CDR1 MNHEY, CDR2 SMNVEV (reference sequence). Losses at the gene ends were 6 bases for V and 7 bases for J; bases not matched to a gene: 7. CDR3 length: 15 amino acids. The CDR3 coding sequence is TGTGCCAGCAGCCAAACTAGCGGGGGGGGAAATACGCAGTATTTT. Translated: CASSQTSGGGNTQYF.

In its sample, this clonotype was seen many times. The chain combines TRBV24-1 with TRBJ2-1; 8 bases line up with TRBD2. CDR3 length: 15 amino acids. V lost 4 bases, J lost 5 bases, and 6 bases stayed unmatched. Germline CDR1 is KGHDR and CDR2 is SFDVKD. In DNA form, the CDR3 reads TGTGCCACCAGTGACCCAACTAGCGGAAACAATGAGCAGTTCTTC. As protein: CATSDPTSGNNEQFF.

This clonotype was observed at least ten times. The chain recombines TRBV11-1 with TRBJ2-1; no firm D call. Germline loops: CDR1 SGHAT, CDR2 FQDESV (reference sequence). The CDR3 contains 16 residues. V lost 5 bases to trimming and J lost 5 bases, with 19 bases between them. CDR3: CASSHRLVRFDNEQFF. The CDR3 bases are TGTGCCAGCAGCCACCGGCTTGTAAGGTTCGACAATGAGCAGTTCTTC.

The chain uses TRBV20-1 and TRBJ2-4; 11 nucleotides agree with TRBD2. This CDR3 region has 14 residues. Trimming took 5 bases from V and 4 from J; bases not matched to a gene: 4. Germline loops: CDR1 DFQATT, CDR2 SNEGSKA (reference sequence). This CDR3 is CSARPSGRKNIQYF. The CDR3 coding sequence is TGCAGTGCTCGCCCTAGCGGGAGGAAAAACATTCAGTACTTC.

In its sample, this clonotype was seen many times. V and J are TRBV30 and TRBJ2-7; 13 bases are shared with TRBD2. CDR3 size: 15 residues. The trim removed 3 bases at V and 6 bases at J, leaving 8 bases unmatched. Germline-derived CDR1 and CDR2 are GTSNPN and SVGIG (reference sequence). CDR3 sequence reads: CAWRSPGLAGSEQYF. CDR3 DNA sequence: TGTGCCTGGAGGTCTCCGGGACTAGCGGGAAGCGAGCAGTACTTC. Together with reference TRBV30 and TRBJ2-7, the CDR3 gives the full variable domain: SQTIHQWPATLVQPVGSPLSLECTVEGTSNPNLYWYRQAAGRGLQLLFYSVGIGQISSEVPQNLSASRPQDRQFILSSKKLLLSDSGFYLCAWRSPGLAGSEQYFGPGTRLTVT.

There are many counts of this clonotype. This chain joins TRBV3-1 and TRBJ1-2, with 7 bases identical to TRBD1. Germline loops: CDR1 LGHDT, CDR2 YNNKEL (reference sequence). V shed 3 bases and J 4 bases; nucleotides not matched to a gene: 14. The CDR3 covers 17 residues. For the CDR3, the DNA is TGTGCCAGCAGCCAGGGAATGACAGGGCGGATGGGCTATGGCTACACCTTC. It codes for CASSQGMTGRMGYGYTF. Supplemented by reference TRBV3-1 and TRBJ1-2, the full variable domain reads DTAVSQTPKYLVTQMGNDKSIKCEQNLGHDTMYWYKQDSKKFLKIMFSYNNKELIINETVPNRFSPKSPDKAHLNLHINSLELGDSAVYFCASSQGMTGRMGYGYTFGSGTRLTVV.

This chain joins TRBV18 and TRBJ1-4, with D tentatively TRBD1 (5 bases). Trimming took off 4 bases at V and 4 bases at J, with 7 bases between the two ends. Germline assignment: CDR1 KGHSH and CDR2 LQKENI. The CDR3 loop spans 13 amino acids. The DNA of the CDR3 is TGTGCCAGCTCACAGGGGAATAATGAAAAACTGTTTTTT. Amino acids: CASSQGNNEKLFF.

CDR3 bases: TGTGCCAGCAGAAGGGGAGGCGGGGGGCTGGAAGAGACCCAGTACTTC. This codes for CASRRGGGGLEETQYF. The chain is built from TRBV27 and TRBJ2-5, with 8 bases fitting TRBD2. The J segment lost 3 bases and the V segment lost 6 bases, leaving 12 bases of the junction unmatched. This CDR3 spans 16 amino acids. Germline V CDR1 and CDR2: MNHEY, SMNVEV (reference sequence).

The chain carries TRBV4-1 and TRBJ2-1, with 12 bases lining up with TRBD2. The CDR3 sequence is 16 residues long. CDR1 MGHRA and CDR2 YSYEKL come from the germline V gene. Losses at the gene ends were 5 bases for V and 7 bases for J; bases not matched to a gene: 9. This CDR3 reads CASSTLAGGPENEQFF. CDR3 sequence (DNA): TGCGCCAGCAGCACTCTAGCGGGGGGGCCGGAGAATGAGCAGTTCTTC.

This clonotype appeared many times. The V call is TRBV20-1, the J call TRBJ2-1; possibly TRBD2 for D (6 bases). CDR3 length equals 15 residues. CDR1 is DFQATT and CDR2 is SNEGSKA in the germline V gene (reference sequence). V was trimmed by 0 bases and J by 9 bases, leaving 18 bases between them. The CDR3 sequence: CSARDYAGTLGEQFF. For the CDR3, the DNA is TGCAGTGCTAGAGATTACGCGGGGACCCTAGGTGAGCAGTTCTTC.

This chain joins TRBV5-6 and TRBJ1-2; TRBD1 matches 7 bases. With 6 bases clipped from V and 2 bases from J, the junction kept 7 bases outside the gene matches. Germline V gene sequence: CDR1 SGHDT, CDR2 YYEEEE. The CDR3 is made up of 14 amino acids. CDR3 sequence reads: CASTPGQVNYGYTF. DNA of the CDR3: TGTGCCAGCACCCCCGGACAGGTCAACTATGGCTACACCTTC. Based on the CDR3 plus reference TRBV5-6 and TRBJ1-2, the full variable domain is DAGVTQSPTHLIKTRGQQVTLRCSPKSGHDTVSWYQQALGQGPQFIFQYYEEEERQRGNFPDRFSGHQFPNYSSELNVNALLLGDSALYLCASTPGQVNYGYTFGSGTRLTVV.

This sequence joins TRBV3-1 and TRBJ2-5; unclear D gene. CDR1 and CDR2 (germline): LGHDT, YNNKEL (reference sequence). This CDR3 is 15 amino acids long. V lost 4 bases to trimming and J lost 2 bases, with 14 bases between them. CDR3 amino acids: CASSPLGLPQETQYF. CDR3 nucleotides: TGTGCCAGCAGCCCCCTCGGGCTACCTCAAGAGACCCAGTACTTC.

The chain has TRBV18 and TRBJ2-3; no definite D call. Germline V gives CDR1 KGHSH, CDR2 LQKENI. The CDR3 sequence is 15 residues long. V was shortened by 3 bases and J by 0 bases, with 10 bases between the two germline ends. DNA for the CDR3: TGTGCCAGCTCACCGGCCACCTTGAGCACAGATACGCAGTATTTT. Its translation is CASSPATLSTDTQYF.

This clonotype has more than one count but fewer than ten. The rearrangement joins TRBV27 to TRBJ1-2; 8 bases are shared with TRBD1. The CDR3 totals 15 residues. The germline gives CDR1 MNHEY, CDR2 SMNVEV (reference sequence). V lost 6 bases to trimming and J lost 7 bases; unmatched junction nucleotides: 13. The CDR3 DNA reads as TGTGCCAGCAGCTTCGTCGGACAGGGTCGAGGTGGCTACACCTTC. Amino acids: CASSFVGQGRGGYTF.

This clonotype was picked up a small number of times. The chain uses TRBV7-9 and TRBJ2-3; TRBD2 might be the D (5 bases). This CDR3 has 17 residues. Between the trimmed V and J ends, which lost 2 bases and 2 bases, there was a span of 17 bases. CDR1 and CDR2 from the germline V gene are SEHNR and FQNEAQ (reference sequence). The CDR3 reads CASSLRDAEDLTDTQYF. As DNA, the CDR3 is TGTGCCAGCAGCTTACGGGATGCCGAAGACCTCACAGATACGCAGTATTTT. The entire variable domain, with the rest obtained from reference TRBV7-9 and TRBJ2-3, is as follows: DTGVSQNPRHKITKRGQNVTFRCDPISEHNRLYWYRQTLGQGPEFLTYFQNEAQLEKSRLLSDRFSAERPKGSFSTLEIQRTEQGDSAMYLCASSLRDAEDLTDTQYFGPGTRLTVL.

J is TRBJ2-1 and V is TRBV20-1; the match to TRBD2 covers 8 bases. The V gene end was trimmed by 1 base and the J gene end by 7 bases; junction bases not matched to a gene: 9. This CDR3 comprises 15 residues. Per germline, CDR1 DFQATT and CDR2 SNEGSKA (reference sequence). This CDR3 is CSARVGHRGGNEQFF. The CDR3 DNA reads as TGCAGTGCTAGAGTAGGACATCGGGGGGGTAATGAGCAGTTCTTC.

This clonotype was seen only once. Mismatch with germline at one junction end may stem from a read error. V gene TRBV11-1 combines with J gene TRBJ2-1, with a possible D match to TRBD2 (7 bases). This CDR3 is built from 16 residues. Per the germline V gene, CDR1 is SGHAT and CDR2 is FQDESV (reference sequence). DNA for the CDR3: TGTGCCAGCAGCAGACGAGGGTATGAGCGGGACAATGAGCGGTTCTTC. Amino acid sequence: CASSRRGYERDNERFF.

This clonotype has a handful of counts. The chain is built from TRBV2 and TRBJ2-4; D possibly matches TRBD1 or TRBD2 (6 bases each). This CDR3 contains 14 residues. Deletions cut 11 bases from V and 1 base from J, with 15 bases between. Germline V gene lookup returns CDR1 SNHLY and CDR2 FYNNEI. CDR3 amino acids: CAPGPGAAKNIQYF. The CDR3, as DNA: TGTGCCCCGGGGCCGGGGGCCGCCAAAAACATTCAGTACTTC. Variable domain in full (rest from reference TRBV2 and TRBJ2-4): EPEVTQTPSHQVTQMGQEVILRCVPISNHLYFYWYRQILGQKVEFLVSFYNNEISEKSEIFDDQFSVERPDGSNFTLKIRSTKLEDSAMYFCAPGPGAAKNIQYFGAGTRLSVL.

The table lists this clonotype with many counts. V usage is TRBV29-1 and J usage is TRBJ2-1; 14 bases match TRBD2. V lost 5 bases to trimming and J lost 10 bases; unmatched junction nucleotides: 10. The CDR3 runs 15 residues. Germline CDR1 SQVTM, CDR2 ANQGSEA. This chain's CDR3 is CSVSGLAGGRGEQFF. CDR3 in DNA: TGCAGCGTTAGCGGACTAGCGGGGGGCCGAGGGGAGCAGTTCTTC.

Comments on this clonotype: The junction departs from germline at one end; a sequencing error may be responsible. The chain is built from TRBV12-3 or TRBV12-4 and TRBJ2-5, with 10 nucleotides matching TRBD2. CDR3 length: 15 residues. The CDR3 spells CTSSELAGYSETQYF. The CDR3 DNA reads TGTACCAGCAGTGAACTAGCGGGGTACTCGGAGACCCAGTACTTC.